Listed below are T cell receptor beta chains from one sample, sequenced in a study of T and B cells in COVID-19 patients. TCRdb itself ran the multiplex PCR reads through MiXCR, one entry per CDR3 protein. Seen here are around 15,000 distinct CDR3 sequences, 25% to 30% observed once, and the top ten hold 6.8%. The source material was blood. These receptor sequences come from a human donor who had recovered from COVID-19. Both conserved end residues are part of each CDR3. Each record gives: clone size, V gene, D gene, J gene, CDR3 DNA, CDR3 protein. D genes are given only for firm matches. Some rows mark clone size as missing; the rest say once, few, many or name a class of expanded clone.

abundance: medium-sized; v_gene: TRBV6-6; d_gene: NA; j_gene: TRBJ2-3; CDR3nt: TGTGCCAGCAGTGGATCGGGAGATAGTTTGCATTTT; CDR3aa: CASSGSGDSLHF
abundance: NA; v_gene: TRBV5-1; d_gene: TRBD1; j_gene: TRBJ1-2; CDR3nt: TGCGCCAGCAGCTTGGGGGACAGGGCCTATGGCTACACCTTC; CDR3aa: CASSLGDRAYGYTF
abundance: NA; v_gene: TRBV20-1; d_gene: TRBD2; j_gene: TRBJ2-7; CDR3nt: TGCAGTGCCCCCAGATGGGCTAGCGGGAGGGAATACGAGCAGTACTTC; CDR3aa: CSAPRWASGREYEQYF
abundance: many; v_gene: TRBV18; d_gene: NA; j_gene: TRBJ2-3; CDR3nt: TGTGCCAGCTCAGCAAGCCCATGGCGGGTAAGCACAGATACGCAGTATTTT; CDR3aa: CASSASPWRVSTDTQYF
abundance: medium-sized; v_gene: TRBV6-1; d_gene: NA; j_gene: TRBJ2-3; CDR3nt: TGTGCCAGCTGTCGGGACGCCAACACAGATACGCAGTATTTT; CDR3aa: CASCRDANTDTQYF
abundance: NA; v_gene: TRBV11-1; d_gene: TRBD2; j_gene: TRBJ2-1; CDR3nt: TGTGCCAGCTCCCCTAGCGGGGGGTACAATGAGCAGTTCTTC; CDR3aa: CASSPSGGYNEQFF
abundance: few; v_gene: TRBV6-5; d_gene: NA; j_gene: TRBJ1-3; CDR3nt: TGTGCCAGCATATCGACGGCTTCTGGAAACACCATATATTTT; CDR3aa: CASISTASGNTIYF
abundance: many; v_gene: TRBV6-5; d_gene: TRBD1; j_gene: TRBJ1-4; CDR3nt: TGTGCCAGCTCCTCGGACAGGGCATATGAAAAACTGTTTTTT; CDR3aa: CASSSDRAYEKLFF
abundance: many; v_gene: TRBV30; d_gene: TRBD1; j_gene: TRBJ2-7; CDR3nt: TGTGCCTGGAGTGCAGGGGGCCCTTACGAGCAGTACTTC; CDR3aa: CAWSAGGPYEQYF
abundance: NA; v_gene: TRBV20-1; d_gene: NA; j_gene: TRBJ1-1; CDR3nt: TGCAGTGCTCGCCGCGAAGGGGGGAACACTGAAGCTTTCTTT; CDR3aa: CSARREGGNTEAFF
abundance: medium-sized; v_gene: TRBV30; d_gene: NA; j_gene: TRBJ2-1; CDR3nt: TGTGCCTGGGGACAGGGACTATACAATGAGCAGTTCTTC; CDR3aa: CAWGQGLYNEQFF
abundance: many; v_gene: TRBV19; d_gene: NA; j_gene: TRBJ2-7; CDR3nt: TGTGCCAGTAGTATTATGGAGGGTTCCGAGCAGTACTTC; CDR3aa: CASSIMEGSEQYF
abundance: NA; v_gene: TRBV19; d_gene: TRBD1; j_gene: TRBJ2-6; CDR3nt: TGTGCCAGTAGTAGCTGGACAGGGGCTTCCTCTGGGGCCAACGTCCTGACTTTC; CDR3aa: CASSSWTGASSGANVLTF
abundance: few; v_gene: TRBV12-3/TRBV12-4; d_gene: TRBD2; j_gene: TRBJ2-1; CDR3nt: TGTGCCAGCAGTTTAGCTCTAGCGGCATACAATGAGCAGTTCTTC; CDR3aa: CASSLALAAYNEQFF
abundance: NA; v_gene: TRBV10-2; d_gene: NA; j_gene: TRBJ2-3; CDR3nt: TGCGCCAGCAGTGATTACGAGGCGCCTGGCGGCGATACGCAGTATTTT; CDR3aa: CASSDYEAPGGDTQYF
abundance: few; v_gene: TRBV11-2; d_gene: NA; j_gene: TRBJ2-2; CDR3nt: TGTGCCAGCAGCTTAGAGGGGGCCGGGGAGCTGTTTTTT; CDR3aa: CASSLEGAGELFF
abundance: NA; v_gene: TRBV6-1; d_gene: NA; j_gene: TRBJ2-7; CDR3nt: TGTGCCAGCTCCCCCGGAGGAAACTACGAGCAGTACTTC; CDR3aa: CASSPGGNYEQYF
abundance: once; v_gene: TRBV27; d_gene: TRBD1; j_gene: TRBJ2-5; CDR3nt: TGTGCCAGCAGTTCTGGACAGGGGAGGTACCAAGAGACCCAGTACTTC; CDR3aa: CASSSGQGRYQETQYF
abundance: NA; v_gene: TRBV4-1; d_gene: NA; j_gene: TRBJ2-4; CDR3nt: TGCGCCAGCAGCCAAGACGACATTCCCCACGCCAAAAACATTCAGTACTTC; CDR3aa: CASSQDDIPHAKNIQYF
abundance: NA; v_gene: TRBV13; d_gene: TRBD1; j_gene: TRBJ1-6; CDR3nt: TGTGCCAGCAGCGACCGGGACAGGTATAATTCACCCCTCCACTTT; CDR3aa: CASSDRDRYNSPLHF
abundance: NA; v_gene: TRBV20-1; d_gene: NA; j_gene: TRBJ1-2; CDR3nt: TGCAGTGCTAGAGATGATGCCCTTTTAGGCTACACCTTC; CDR3aa: CSARDDALLGYTF
abundance: medium-sized; v_gene: TRBV27; d_gene: TRBD2; j_gene: TRBJ2-5; CDR3nt: TGTGCCAGCAGTTTAGGGTCTAGCGGACAAGAGACCCAGTACTTC; CDR3aa: CASSLGSSGQETQYF
abundance: many; v_gene: TRBV5-4; d_gene: TRBD2; j_gene: TRBJ2-5; CDR3nt: TGTGCCAGCAGCTTGGAGGGACTAGCGAAAGGAGAGACCCAGTACTTC; CDR3aa: CASSLEGLAKGETQYF
abundance: NA; v_gene: TRBV27; d_gene: TRBD2; j_gene: TRBJ2-1; CDR3nt: TGTGCCAGCAGTGCCCGGGGGGGGGGAGGAGTCGAGCAGTTCTTC; CDR3aa: CASSARGGGGVEQFF
abundance: NA; v_gene: TRBV12-3/TRBV12-4; d_gene: NA; j_gene: TRBJ2-3; CDR3nt: TGTGCCAGCCAGGGGGGTCTCACAGATACGCAGTATTTT; CDR3aa: CASQGGLTDTQYF
abundance: many; v_gene: TRBV6-5; d_gene: NA; j_gene: TRBJ1-2; CDR3nt: TGTGCCAGCAGTCGCGGGGCTAGATATGGCTACACCTTC; CDR3aa: CASSRGARYGYTF
abundance: few; v_gene: TRBV18; d_gene: TRBD1; j_gene: TRBJ2-5; CDR3nt: TGTGCCAGCTCCCGCTCGACAGGGCTCCAAGAGACCCAGTACTTC; CDR3aa: CASSRSTGLQETQYF
abundance: few; v_gene: TRBV24-1; d_gene: NA; j_gene: TRBJ1-2; CDR3nt: TGTGCCACCAGTGGAATACAGGGAAGGGACTATGGCTACACCTTC; CDR3aa: CATSGIQGRDYGYTF
abundance: medium-sized; v_gene: TRBV6-5; d_gene: NA; j_gene: TRBJ2-5; CDR3nt: TGTGCCAGCAGTGCTGGGAGAACCCAGTACTTC; CDR3aa: CASSAGRTQYF
abundance: NA; v_gene: TRBV11-1; d_gene: TRBD1; j_gene: TRBJ1-1; CDR3nt: TGTGCCAGCAGCCCCAGACAGGGGAGAGAGAACACTGAAGCTTTCTTT; CDR3aa: CASSPRQGRENTEAFF
abundance: few; v_gene: TRBV27; d_gene: NA; j_gene: TRBJ1-5; CDR3nt: TGTGCCAGCAGTTTACCGGCGGACAGACTGGATAGCAATCAGCCCCAGCATTTT; CDR3aa: CASSLPADRLDSNQPQHF
abundance: NA; v_gene: TRBV6-1; d_gene: TRBD2; j_gene: TRBJ2-1; CDR3nt: TGTGCCAGCAGTAACCTAGCGGGAGACAATGAGCAGTTCTTC; CDR3aa: CASSNLAGDNEQFF
abundance: few; v_gene: TRBV5-3; d_gene: TRBD2; j_gene: TRBJ2-7; CDR3nt: TGTGCCAGAAGCACCCCGGGACTAGCGGGCCCCTACGAGCAGTACTTC; CDR3aa: CARSTPGLAGPYEQYF
abundance: many; v_gene: TRBV5-6; d_gene: TRBD1; j_gene: TRBJ2-1; CDR3nt: TGTGCCAGCAGCGCGTGGGGGGCCTCCGGGACAGGGAAGTTCTTC; CDR3aa: CASSAWGASGTGKFF
abundance: NA; v_gene: TRBV6-1; d_gene: NA; j_gene: TRBJ1-4; CDR3nt: TGTGCCAGCAGTTACGCCAGGGGAGGAGGAGAAAAACTGTTTTTT; CDR3aa: CASSYARGGGEKLFF
abundance: NA; v_gene: TRBV12-3/TRBV12-4; d_gene: NA; j_gene: TRBJ1-2; CDR3nt: TGTGCCAGCAGTCTGACAGGAGACTATGGCTACACCTTC; CDR3aa: CASSLTGDYGYTF
abundance: NA; v_gene: TRBV11-2; d_gene: NA; j_gene: TRBJ2-7; CDR3nt: TGTGCCAGCAGCTTAGTCGGGGGCGGAACCTACGAGCAGTACTTC; CDR3aa: CASSLVGGGTYEQYF
abundance: medium-sized; v_gene: TRBV29-1; d_gene: NA; j_gene: TRBJ1-3; CDR3nt: TGCAGCGTTGAGGTGTTAGGGCAGGGGAACACCATATATTTT; CDR3aa: CSVEVLGQGNTIYF
abundance: many; v_gene: TRBV18; d_gene: NA; j_gene: TRBJ1-2; CDR3nt: TGTGCCAGCTCACCTCCACCTGTCAGCCTAAGGTCCTATGGCTACACCTTC; CDR3aa: CASSPPPVSLRSYGYTF
abundance: many; v_gene: TRBV27; d_gene: NA; j_gene: TRBJ2-7; CDR3nt: TGTGCCAGCAGTTTAGAGAGTCCGATCGCCTACGAGCAGTACTTC; CDR3aa: CASSLESPIAYEQYF
abundance: NA; v_gene: TRBV30; d_gene: TRBD2; j_gene: TRBJ2-2; CDR3nt: TGTGCCGGGGGGGGGGCGGGGGGGGCCTCCACCGGGGAGCTGTTTTTT; CDR3aa: CAGGGAGGASTGELFF
abundance: medium-sized; v_gene: TRBV19; d_gene: TRBD1; j_gene: TRBJ1-2; CDR3nt: TGTGCCAGTAGTCCCACGGACAGGGACGGGGGTGGCTACACCTTC; CDR3aa: CASSPTDRDGGGYTF
abundance: medium-sized; v_gene: TRBV19; d_gene: TRBD1; j_gene: TRBJ1-6; CDR3nt: TGTGCCAGTATCGGGACAGGACTATATAATTCACCCCTCCACTTT; CDR3aa: CASIGTGLYNSPLHF
abundance: few; v_gene: TRBV14; d_gene: NA; j_gene: TRBJ2-1; CDR3nt: TGTGCCAGCAGCCCTAAGGGGTACAATGAGCAGTTCTTC; CDR3aa: CASSPKGYNEQFF
abundance: NA; v_gene: TRBV6-5; d_gene: TRBD2; j_gene: TRBJ2-1; CDR3nt: TGTGCCAGCAGGGGACTAGCGGGGGACAATGAGCAGTTCTTC; CDR3aa: CASRGLAGDNEQFF
abundance: many; v_gene: TRBV27; d_gene: TRBD1; j_gene: TRBJ1-4; CDR3nt: TGTGCCAGCAGCCCGACAGGGACGGGCGAAAAACTGTTTTTT; CDR3aa: CASSPTGTGEKLFF
abundance: medium-sized; v_gene: TRBV27; d_gene: NA; j_gene: TRBJ2-7; CDR3nt: TGTGCCAGCAGCCTAGGAGGGGGCACCTACGAGCAGTACTTC; CDR3aa: CASSLGGGTYEQYF
abundance: medium-sized; v_gene: TRBV6-5; d_gene: TRBD1; j_gene: TRBJ2-1; CDR3nt: TGTGCCAGCAGCCTACGGACAGGGGACCATGAGCAGTTCTTC; CDR3aa: CASSLRTGDHEQFF
abundance: NA; v_gene: TRBV10-3; d_gene: NA; j_gene: TRBJ2-1; CDR3nt: TGTGCCATCAGGACCCTCGAGGGCGGTGAGCAGTTCTTC; CDR3aa: CAIRTLEGGEQFF
abundance: few; v_gene: TRBV6-1; d_gene: NA; j_gene: TRBJ1-3; CDR3nt: TGTGCCAGCAGTGAAAAGAATCTCTCTGGAAACACCATATATTTT; CDR3aa: CASSEKNLSGNTIYF